A selection of T cell receptor beta chains follows, all from one sample in a study of immune evolution from preneoplasia to lung adenocarcinoma. The method was immunoSEQ multiplex PCR; TCRdb's version includes in-frame clones alone and lacks a portion of them. The data show 9,000 to 10,000 clones, 60% to 85% seen once. The sequencing sample was made of FFPE minimally invasive lung adenocarcinoma tissue. The receptors come from a person aged 70 to 80 with lung adenocarcinoma. Some clones in this sample may be carry-over from other donors' samples. Both conserved end residues are trimmed from each CDR3. Size is stated for part of the rows, as once, few or many counts, or as a class when the clone is expanded.

clone size: .; V gene: TRBV7-3; CDR3 protein: ASSFSGVNEQF
clone size: .; V gene: TRBV7-9; CDR3 protein: ASSQIIDTQY
clone size: once; V gene: TRBV7-9; CDR3 protein: ASSLGQGARNEKLF
clone size: .; V gene: TRBV2; CDR3 protein: ASTYRGAKNIQY
clone size: .; V gene: TRBV7-8; CDR3 protein: ASSLGAFNYGYT
clone size: once; V gene: TRBV5-6; CDR3 protein: ASSFLGGVSEAF
clone size: .; V gene: TRBV27; CDR3 protein: ASRPFVGGEQY
clone size: .; V gene: TRBV9; CDR3 protein: ASSQSGHGNTIY
clone size: .; V gene: TRBV25-1; CDR3 protein: ASSDPRTPMTETQY
clone size: .; V gene: TRBV7-9; CDR3 protein: ASSRNQGGNEQF
clone size: few; V gene: TRBV28; CDR3 protein: ASSARVFEAF
clone size: few; V gene: TRBV20-1; CDR3 protein: SARQTEAF
clone size: .; V gene: TRBV2; CDR3 protein: ASSDDSYEQY
clone size: once; V gene: TRBV25-1; CDR3 protein: ASSEEGRGTGELF
clone size: .; V gene: TRBV14; CDR3 protein: ASSRRQIEAKNIQY
clone size: .; V gene: TRBV6-1; CDR3 protein: ASSEARGGWLPYEQY
clone size: .; V gene: TRBV9; CDR3 protein: ASSVAITGELF
clone size: .; V gene: TRBV14; CDR3 protein: ASSFHQGQRGTQY
clone size: .; V gene: TRBV6-4; CDR3 protein: ASRRDGGADTQY
clone size: .; V gene: TRBV9; CDR3 protein: ASSVDRPPYEQY
clone size: once; V gene: TRBV28; CDR3 protein: ASSFLPGSEGQGGYGYT
clone size: .; V gene: TRBV7-9; CDR3 protein: ASSLILREKGEQF
clone size: .; V gene: TRBV6-1; CDR3 protein: ACRGDPGRTF
clone size: .; V gene: TRBV27; CDR3 protein: ASSPRWELVTGELF
clone size: .; V gene: TRBV2; CDR3 protein: ASSRIGEQY
clone size: .; V gene: TRBV6-5; CDR3 protein: ASSYSQGNTEAF